The present T cell receptor beta chain was sequenced within a study of blood T cell repertoires in COVID-19. Whole-study context: From the United States, Italy and Spain came samples of acute and convalescent COVID-19. Sample material is recorded as cDNA or gDNA derived from T cells, B-cell-depleted T cells, or PBMCs.

This CDR3 is built from 15 residues. Trimming left V 7 bases short and J 4 bases short, with 17 bases between. Germline CDR1 MNHEY, CDR2 SVGAGI. Authors' methods: The authors estimated nucleated cell counts from reference gene primer amplification. This table comes from immunoSEQ multiplex PCR, and its TCRdb copy is limited to in-frame clones, with some not included. That table is the source of V, J and clone size, and D and trimming were worked out from the DNA. Counted here are hundreds of thousands of clones, around 84% occurring once; the ten biggest clones make up 1% to 1.5%. Sequencing was performed on peripheral blood. The clonotype originates from a man in his sixties or seventies with acute or convalescent COVID-19. V gene TRBV6-5 combines with J gene TRBJ2-1; maybe TRBD1 (6 bases). CDR3 bases: TGTGCCAGCACCCCGGGACACCTAAATTACAATGAGCAGTTCTTC. This encodes CASTPGHLNYNEQFF.